This T cell receptor (beta chain) was sequenced for a study of blood T cell repertoires in COVID-19. The CDR3 has 15 amino acids. V shed 8 bases and J 2 bases; nucleotides not matched to a gene: 10. CDR1 MDHEN and CDR2 SYDVKM come from the germline V gene. Under the authors' procedure: Amplification of reference gene primers provided the estimated nucleated cell counts. The table came from immunoSEQ multiplex PCR; TCRdb's copy has only in-frame clones and leaves some out. The D gene and trimming were derived from the DNA, and the V and J assignments and clone size from that table. The sample lists some 42,000 clones, around three quarters occurring once.

The sample comprised peripheral blood. The rearrangement joins TRBV28 to TRBJ2-5; 8 bases align to TRBD2. The origin of this receptor is a man at least 80 years old with acute or convalescent COVID-19. CDR3 nucleotide sequence: TGTGCCAGCTGGGATAGCGGGACGGGGCAAGAGACCCAGTACTTC. This sequence encodes CASWDSGTGQETQYF. The complete variable domain, with remaining parts taken from reference TRBV28 and TRBJ2-5, reads DVKVTQSSRYLVKRTGEKVFLECVQDMDHENMFWYRQDPGLGLRLIYFSYDVKMKEKGDIPEGYSVSREKKERFSLILESASTNQTSMYLCASWDSGTGQETQYFGPGTRLLVL.